The present entry profiles one TCR beta chain with its context. This clone showed up just a few times. Its binding antigen is unknown. Within one base of it there is no much larger clone, and no base qualities were kept. The sample comes from a study of blood T cell repertoires in COVID-19 (dated by TCRdb to 2020 to 2021). For the wider study: Samples covering the acute and convalescent phases of COVID-19 were provided by collaborators in the United States, Italy and Spain. Sample metadata almost always included a de-identified subject ID, COVID-19 status, age in years and sex. Subjects who had been exposed to COVID-19, were actively infected with it, or had recovered from it provided the deeply sampled blood TCRbeta repertoires that made up the dataset. The samples were drawn from the first 160 participants of the ongoing ImmuneRACE study and from 1,254 subjects provided by 6 global collaborators. Where available, HLA class I and class II types were obtained from metadata supplied by the sample provider rather than from assay-based typing. The repertoires were released in a freely available public database meant as a resource for research on the immune response to SARS-CoV-2. The prospective study material was composed of cDNA or gDNA derived from T cells, B-cell-depleted T cells, or PBMCs.

The immunoSEQ Assay, a bias-controlled multiplex PCR, was used to amplify TCRbeta CDR3 regions from genomic DNA. The published analysis was carried out like this. Nucleated cell counts per sample were estimated from amplification of reference gene primers within the assay. To quantify the absolute abundance of each unique TCRbeta CDR3 rearrangement, sequence reads were collapsed and filtered. For each sample, productive Simpson clonality was calculated as the square root of Simpson's diversity index across productive rearrangements. The table was pulled from immuneACCESS by TCRdb, which kept in-frame rearrangements only. Such tables lose some clones; where checked, under half of the loss comes from unresolved V genes, and the rest has no known cause. That table gives V, J and clone size, and the DNA gave D and trimming. The sample table shows about 190,000 clones, and over 75% are seen once. The ten largest clones add up to approximately 13% of the sample.

Samples from volunteer blood donors who had recovered from COVID-19 were contributed by a second Seattle source. Each collaborating institution followed its own protocols to collect whole blood in K2EDTA tubes. Collaborator samples were shipped for TCRbeta analysis as frozen whole blood, isolated PBMCs, or DNA extracted from either sample type. The study at large found these results: How much clinical and demographic metadata was included differed by source and by participant, and the metadata was provided uncurated.

CDR1 SGHAT and CDR2 FQDESV are derived from the germline V gene (reference sequence). The CDR3 goes from the cysteine to the phenylalanine over 15 residues. This entry keeps only the CDR3 DNA: 45 bases, framed from base 1. The V end loses 1 base and the J end loses 4 bases, and a stretch of 12 bases separates them. The sequence is built from TRBV11-1 and TRBJ2-3; D gene: possibly TRBD1, on 6 matching bases. The origin of this receptor is a man aged 50-59 years who had recovered from COVID-19. The sequencing input was peripheral blood. The CDR3 protein sequence reads: CASSLEGDQADTQYF. Here is the DNA: TGTGCCAGCAGCTTAGAGGGGGACCAGGCAGATACGCAGTATTTT.